The 6 T cell receptor beta chains listed next were all sequenced from one sample in a study of radiation and T cells in renal cell carcinoma (dated by TCRdb to the early 2020s). Libraries were built with the immunoSEQ multiplex PCR assay. TCRdb re-hosts the immuneACCESS table, in-frame sequences only. Its copies lack some clones; in the studies checked, an unresolved V gene accounts for under half of them, and the cause for the rest is not known. The sample table records some 5,000 clones; around 65% of these occur just once. The top ten constitute more than 25% of the sample. The meaning of the sample's time point label: tumor resected at nephrectomy. The treatment or condition label on this specimen signifies: treatment-naive control, cytoreductive nephrectomy. The source material was tumor tissue, sampled from a patient whose treatment was nephrectomy without radiotherapy. Source of these receptors: a human donor with renal cell carcinoma.

The chain is built from TRBV28 and TRBJ2-2; D is possibly TRBD1 (5 bases). Trimming took off 7 bases at V and 0 bases at J, with 12 bases between the two ends. Germline V gene sequence: CDR1 MDHEN, CDR2 SYDVKM. CDR3 length equals 15 residues. CDR3 protein: CASTPDRSNTGELFF. In nucleotides, the CDR3 is TGTGCCAGCACCCCAGACAGATCGAACACCGGGGAGCTGTTTTTT.

The chain is built from TRBV29-1 and TRBJ2-1; 8 bases line up with TRBD1. V was clipped by 6 bases and J by 8 bases; unmatched bases: 6. Germline-derived CDR1 and CDR2 are SQVTM and ANQGSEA. The CDR3 covers 12 residues. CDR3 coding DNA: TGCAGCGTGAGGGGACAGGTCCATGAGCAGTTCTTC. Translating gives CSVRGQVHEQFF.

This chain connects TRBV4-1 to TRBJ2-2; a possible D gene is TRBD1 (6 bases). This CDR3 contains 16 residues. Germline assignment: CDR1 MGHRA and CDR2 YSYEKL. The V gene lost 4 bases and the J gene lost 4 bases, with 16 bases spanning the gap. CDR3 DNA sequence: TGCGCCAGCAGCCCCCCCCCAGGGGCCAGCACCGGGGAGCTGTTTTTT. This gives the protein CASSPPPGASTGELFF.

J is TRBJ2-7 and V is TRBV19; 8 bases line up with TRBD2. The CDR3 runs to 15 residues. Germline V gene sequence: CDR1 LNHDA, CDR2 SQIVND (reference sequence). V was clipped by 5 bases and J by 0 bases; unmatched bases: 6. This CDR3 reads CASSDPGGSSYEQYF. The DNA of the CDR3 is TGTGCCAGTAGTGATCCGGGGGGGTCCTCCTACGAGCAGTACTTC.

This clone was seen just once. The chain couples TRBV2 to TRBJ2-3; 7 bases are a match to TRBD2. The CDR3 loop spans 15 amino acids. Losses at the gene ends were 5 bases for V and 2 bases for J; bases not matched to a gene: 7. Germline-derived CDR1 and CDR2 are SNHLY and FYNNEI. DNA of the CDR3: TGTGCCAGCAGTCGGGACTACGGGCCCACAGATACGCAGTATTTT. Translation: CASSRDYGPTDTQYF.

This clone came up a few times. The CDR3 DNA sequence: TGTGCCAGTAGTAGACAGGCCTCCGTCCAGCCCCAGCATTTT. This gives the protein CASSRQASVQPQHF. The V gene is TRBV19, the J gene TRBJ1-5; D might be TRBD1 (6 bases). CDR1 and CDR2 (germline): LNHDA, SQIVND (reference sequence). The CDR3 runs 14 residues. The V and J ends lost 4 bases and 7 bases respectively, with 14 bases between them.